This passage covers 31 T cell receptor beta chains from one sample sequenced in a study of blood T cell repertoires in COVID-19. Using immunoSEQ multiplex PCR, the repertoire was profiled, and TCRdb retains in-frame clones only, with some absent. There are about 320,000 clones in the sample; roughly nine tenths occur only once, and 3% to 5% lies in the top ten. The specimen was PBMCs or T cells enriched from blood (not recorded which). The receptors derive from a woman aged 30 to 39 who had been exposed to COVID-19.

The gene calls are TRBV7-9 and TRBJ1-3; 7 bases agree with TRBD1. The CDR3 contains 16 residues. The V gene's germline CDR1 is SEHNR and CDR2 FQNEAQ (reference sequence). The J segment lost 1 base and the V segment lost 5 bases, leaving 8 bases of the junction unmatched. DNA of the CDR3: TGTGCCAGCAGCCCGTCAACAGGGGCTTCTGGAAACACCATATATTTT. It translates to CASSPSTGASGNTIYF.

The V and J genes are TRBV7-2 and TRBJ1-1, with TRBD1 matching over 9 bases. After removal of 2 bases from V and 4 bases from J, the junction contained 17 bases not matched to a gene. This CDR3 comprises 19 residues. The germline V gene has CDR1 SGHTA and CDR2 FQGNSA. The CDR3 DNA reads TGTGCCAGCAGCTTAAGCGGGCGGGGGACAGGGCCTTTGGGCACTGAAGCTTTCTTT. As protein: CASSLSGRGTGPLGTEAFF.

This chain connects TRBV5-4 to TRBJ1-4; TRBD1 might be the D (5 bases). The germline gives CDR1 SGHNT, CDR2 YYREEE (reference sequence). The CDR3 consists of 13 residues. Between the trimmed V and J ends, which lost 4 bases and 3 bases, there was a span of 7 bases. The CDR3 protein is CASSRGANEKLFF. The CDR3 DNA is TGTGCCAGCAGCAGGGGTGCTAATGAAAAACTGTTTTTT.

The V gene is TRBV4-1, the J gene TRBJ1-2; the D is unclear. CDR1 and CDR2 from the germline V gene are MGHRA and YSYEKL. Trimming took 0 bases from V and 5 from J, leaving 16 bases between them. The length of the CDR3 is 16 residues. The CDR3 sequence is CASSQEEQAIGYGYTF. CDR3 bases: TGCGCCAGCAGCCAAGAAGAGCAGGCGATTGGGTATGGCTACACCTTC.

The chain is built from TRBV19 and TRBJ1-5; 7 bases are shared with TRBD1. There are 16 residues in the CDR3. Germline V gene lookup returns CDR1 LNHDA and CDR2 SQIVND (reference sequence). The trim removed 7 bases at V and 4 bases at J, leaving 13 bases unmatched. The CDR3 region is CASTTSGTVLNQPQHF. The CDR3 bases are TGTGCCAGTACCACCTCCGGGACAGTCTTAAATCAGCCCCAGCATTTT. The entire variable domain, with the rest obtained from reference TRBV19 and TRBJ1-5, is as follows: DGGITQSPKYLFRKEGQNVTLSCEQNLNHDAMYWYRQDPGQGLRLIYYSQIVNDFQKGDIAEGYSVSREKKESFPLTVTSAQKNPTAFYLCASTTSGTVLNQPQHFGDGTRLSIL.

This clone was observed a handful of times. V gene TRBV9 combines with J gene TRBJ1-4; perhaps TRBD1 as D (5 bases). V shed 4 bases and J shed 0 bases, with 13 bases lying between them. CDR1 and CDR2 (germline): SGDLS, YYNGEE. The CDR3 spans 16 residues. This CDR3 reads CASSLDRGSTNEKLFF. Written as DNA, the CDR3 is TGTGCCAGCAGCCTGGATAGGGGTTCAACTAATGAAAAACTGTTTTTT.

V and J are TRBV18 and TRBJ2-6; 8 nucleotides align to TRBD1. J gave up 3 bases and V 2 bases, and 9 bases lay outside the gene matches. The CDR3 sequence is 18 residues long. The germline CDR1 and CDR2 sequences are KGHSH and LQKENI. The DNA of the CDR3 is TGTGCCAGCTCACCAGTAAGCCAGGGGGCTGGTGGGGCCAACGTCCTGACTTTC. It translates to CASSPVSQGAGGANVLTF.

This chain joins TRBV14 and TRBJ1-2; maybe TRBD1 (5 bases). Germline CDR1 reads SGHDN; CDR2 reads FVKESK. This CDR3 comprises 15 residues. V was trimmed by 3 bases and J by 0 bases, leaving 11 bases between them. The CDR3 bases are TGTGCCAGCAGCCATGGGGCAGCCACTAACTATGGCTACACCTTC. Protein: CASSHGAATNYGYTF.

CDR3 DNA sequence: TGTGCCAGCAGCCCGGCCAGGGGCAAATCACCCCTCCACTTT. Protein product: CASSPARGKSPLHF. J is TRBJ1-6 and V is TRBV3-1 (or the pseudogene TRBV3-2), with a weak D call TRBD1 (6 bases). There are 14 residues in the CDR3. Germline V gene data show CDR1 as LGHDT and CDR2 as YNNKEL (reference sequence). Deletions cut 4 bases from V and 10 bases from J, with 14 bases between.

The CDR3 coding sequence is TGTGCCAGTAGTATAGGGGGGGTCATGAACACTGAAGCTTTCTTT. Protein: CASSIGGVMNTEAFF. This chain connects TRBV19 to TRBJ1-1; possibly TRBD1 for D (5 bases). Germline V lookup: CDR1 LNHDA, CDR2 SQIVND (reference sequence). Trimming shortened V by 1 base and J by 0 bases, and 9 bases separated the two germline ends. This CDR3 is 15 amino acids long.

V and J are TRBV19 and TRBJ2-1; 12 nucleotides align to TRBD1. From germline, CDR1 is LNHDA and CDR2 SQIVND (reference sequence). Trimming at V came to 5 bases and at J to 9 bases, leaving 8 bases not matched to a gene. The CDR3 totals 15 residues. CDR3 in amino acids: CASSGRDRGPIEQFF. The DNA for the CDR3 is TGTGCCAGTAGTGGCCGGGACAGGGGGCCAATTGAGCAGTTCTTC. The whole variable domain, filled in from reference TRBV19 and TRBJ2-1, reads DGGITQSPKYLFRKEGQNVTLSCEQNLNHDAMYWYRQDPGQGLRLIYYSQIVNDFQKGDIAEGYSVSREKKESFPLTVTSAQKNPTAFYLCASSGRDRGPIEQFFGPGTRLTVL.

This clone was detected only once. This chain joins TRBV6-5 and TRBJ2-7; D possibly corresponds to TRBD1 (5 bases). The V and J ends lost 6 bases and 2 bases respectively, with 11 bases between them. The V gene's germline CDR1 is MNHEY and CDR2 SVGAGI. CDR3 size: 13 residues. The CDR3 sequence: CASSLQAAYEQYF. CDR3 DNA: TGTGCCAGCAGCCTACAGGCGGCCTACGAGCAGTACTTC.

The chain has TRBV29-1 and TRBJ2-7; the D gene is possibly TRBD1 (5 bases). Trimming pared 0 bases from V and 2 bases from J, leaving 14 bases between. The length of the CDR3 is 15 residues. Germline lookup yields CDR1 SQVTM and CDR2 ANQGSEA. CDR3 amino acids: CSVEDRRGRAYEQYF. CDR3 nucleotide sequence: TGCAGCGTTGAAGATCGACGTGGCAGGGCCTACGAGCAGTACTTC.

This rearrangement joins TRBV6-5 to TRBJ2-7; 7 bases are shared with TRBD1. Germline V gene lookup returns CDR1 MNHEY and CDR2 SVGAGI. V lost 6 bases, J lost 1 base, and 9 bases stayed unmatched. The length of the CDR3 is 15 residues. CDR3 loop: CASRVDRLNSYEQYF. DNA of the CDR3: TGTGCCAGCAGAGTGGACAGGTTGAATTCCTACGAGCAGTACTTC.

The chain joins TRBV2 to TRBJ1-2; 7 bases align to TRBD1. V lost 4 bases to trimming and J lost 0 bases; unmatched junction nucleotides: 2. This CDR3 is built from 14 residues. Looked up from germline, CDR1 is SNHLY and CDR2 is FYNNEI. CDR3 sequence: CASSGGTANYGYTF. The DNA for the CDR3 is TGTGCCAGCAGTGGAGGGACAGCTAACTATGGCTACACCTTC.

CDR3 nucleotides: TGTGCCAGCTCACCACCTGGGGGGAGAAACACCATATATTTT. Translating it yields CASSPPGGRNTIYF. This chain uses TRBV18 with TRBJ1-3; D may be TRBD1 (5 bases). CDR3 size: 14 residues. Deletions cut 0 bases from V and 5 bases from J, with 8 bases between. Germline V gene sequence: CDR1 KGHSH, CDR2 LQKENI. The full variable domain, in which reference TRBV18 and TRBJ1-3 provide the parts outside the CDR3, is NAGVMQNPRHLVRRRGQEARLRCSPMKGHSHVYWYRQLPEEGLKFMVYLQKENIIDESGMPKERFSAEFPKEGPSILRIQQVVRGDSAAYFCASSPPGGRNTIYFGEGSWLTVV.

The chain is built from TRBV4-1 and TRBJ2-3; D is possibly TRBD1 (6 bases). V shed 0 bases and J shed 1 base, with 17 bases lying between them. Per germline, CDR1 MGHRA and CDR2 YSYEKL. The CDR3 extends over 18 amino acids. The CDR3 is CASSQDPYGTPGTDTQYF. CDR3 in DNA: TGCGCCAGCAGCCAAGATCCGTACGGGACACCTGGCACAGATACGCAGTATTTT.

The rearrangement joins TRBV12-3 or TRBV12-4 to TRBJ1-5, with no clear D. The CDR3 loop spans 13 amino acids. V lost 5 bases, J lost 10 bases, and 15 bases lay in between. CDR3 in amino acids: CASSRRMTRPQHF. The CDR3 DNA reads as TGTGCCAGCAGTCGCAGGATGACCCGCCCCCAGCATTTT.

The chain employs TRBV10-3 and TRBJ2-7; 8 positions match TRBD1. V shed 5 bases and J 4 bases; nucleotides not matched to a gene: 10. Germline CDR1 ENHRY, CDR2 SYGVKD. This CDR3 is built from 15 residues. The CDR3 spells CAISPSRDRSYEQYF. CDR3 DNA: TGTGCCATCAGTCCATCCCGGGACAGGTCTTACGAGCAGTACTTC.

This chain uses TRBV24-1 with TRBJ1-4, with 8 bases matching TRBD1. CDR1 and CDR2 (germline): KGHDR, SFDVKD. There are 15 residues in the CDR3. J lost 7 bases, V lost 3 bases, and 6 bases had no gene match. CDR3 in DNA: TGTGCCACCAGTGATACACAGGGGGACGGTGAAAAACTGTTTTTT. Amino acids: CATSDTQGDGEKLFF.

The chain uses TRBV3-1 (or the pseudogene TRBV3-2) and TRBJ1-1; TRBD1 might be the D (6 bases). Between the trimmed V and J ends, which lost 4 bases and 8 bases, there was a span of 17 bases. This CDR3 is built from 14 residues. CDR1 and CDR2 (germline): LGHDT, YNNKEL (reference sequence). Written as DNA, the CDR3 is TGTGCCAGCAGCCCGGGACGGGGGGCCGCAGAAGCTTTCTTT. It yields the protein CASSPGRGAAEAFF.

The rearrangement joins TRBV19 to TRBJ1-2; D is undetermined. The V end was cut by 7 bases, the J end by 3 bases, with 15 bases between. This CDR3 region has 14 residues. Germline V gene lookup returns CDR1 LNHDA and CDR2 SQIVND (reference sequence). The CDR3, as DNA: TGTGCCAGTAAGAAGAGGGATCCGGACTATGGCTACACCTTC. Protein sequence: CASKKRDPDYGYTF.

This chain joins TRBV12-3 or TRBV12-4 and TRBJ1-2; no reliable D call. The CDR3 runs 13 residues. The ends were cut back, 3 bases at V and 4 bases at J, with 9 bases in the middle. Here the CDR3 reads CASSFGRSYGYTF. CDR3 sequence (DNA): TGTGCCAGCAGTTTTGGGAGGTCCTATGGCTACACCTTC.

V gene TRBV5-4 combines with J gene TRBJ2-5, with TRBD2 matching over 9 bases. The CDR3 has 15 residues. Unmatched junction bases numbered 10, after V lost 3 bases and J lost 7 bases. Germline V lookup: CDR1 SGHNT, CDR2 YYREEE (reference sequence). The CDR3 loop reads CASSSFGTSWWTQYF. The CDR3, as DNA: TGTGCCAGCAGCTCCTTCGGGACTAGCTGGTGGACCCAGTACTTC. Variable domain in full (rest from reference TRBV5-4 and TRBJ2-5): ETGVTQSPTHLIKTRGQQVTLRCSSQSGHNTVSWYQQALGQGPQFIFQYYREEENGRGNFPPRFSGLQFPNYSSELNVNALELDDSALYLCASSSFGTSWWTQYFGPGTRLLVL.

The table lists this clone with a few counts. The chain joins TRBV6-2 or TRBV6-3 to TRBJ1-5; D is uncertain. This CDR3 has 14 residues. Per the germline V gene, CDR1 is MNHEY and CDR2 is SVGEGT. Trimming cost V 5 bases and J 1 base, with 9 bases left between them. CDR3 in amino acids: CASSLRRSNQPQHF. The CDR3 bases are TGTGCCAGCAGTCTGCGGCGGAGCAATCAGCCCCAGCATTTT.

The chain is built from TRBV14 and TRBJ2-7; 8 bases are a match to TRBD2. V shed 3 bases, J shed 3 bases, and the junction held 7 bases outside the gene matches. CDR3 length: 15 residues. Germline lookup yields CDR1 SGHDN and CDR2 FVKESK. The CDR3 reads CASSQWGGLVYEQYF. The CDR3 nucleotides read TGTGCCAGCAGCCAGTGGGGGGGACTAGTCTACGAGCAGTACTTC.

CDR3 amino acids: CASSPTGGVGYGYTF. The CDR3 DNA sequence: TGTGCCAGCAGCCCCACAGGGGGCGTTGGCTATGGCTACACCTTC. V and J are TRBV7-2 and TRBJ1-2; 9 nucleotides match TRBD1. This CDR3 is built from 15 residues. V shed 5 bases, J shed 4 bases, and the junction held 8 bases outside the gene matches. The germline gives CDR1 SGHTA, CDR2 FQGNSA.

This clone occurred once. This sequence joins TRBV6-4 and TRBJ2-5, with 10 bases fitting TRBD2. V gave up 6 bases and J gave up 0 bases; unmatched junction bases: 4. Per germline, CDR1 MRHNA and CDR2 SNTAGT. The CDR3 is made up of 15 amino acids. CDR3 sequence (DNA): TGTGCCAGCAGCCCTAGCGGGGGACACCAAGAGACCCAGTACTTC. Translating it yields CASSPSGGHQETQYF.

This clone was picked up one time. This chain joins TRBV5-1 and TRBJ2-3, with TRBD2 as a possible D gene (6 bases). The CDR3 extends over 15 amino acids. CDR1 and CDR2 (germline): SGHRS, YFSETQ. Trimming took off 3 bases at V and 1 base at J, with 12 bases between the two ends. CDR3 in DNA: TGCGCCAGCAGCTCCCTATGGGGGGGCACAGATACGCAGTATTTT. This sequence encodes CASSSLWGGTDTQYF.

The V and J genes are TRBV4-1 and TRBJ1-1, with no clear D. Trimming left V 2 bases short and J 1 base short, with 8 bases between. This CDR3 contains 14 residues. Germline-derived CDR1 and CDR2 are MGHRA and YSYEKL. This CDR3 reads CASSQQGRNTEAFF. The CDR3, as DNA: TGCGCCAGCAGCCAACAAGGGAGGAACACTGAAGCTTTCTTT.

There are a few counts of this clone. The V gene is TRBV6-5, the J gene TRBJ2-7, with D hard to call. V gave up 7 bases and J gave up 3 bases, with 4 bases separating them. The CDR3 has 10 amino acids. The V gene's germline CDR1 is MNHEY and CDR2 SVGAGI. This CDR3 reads CASKLYEQYF. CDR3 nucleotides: TGTGCCAGCAAGCTCTACGAGCAGTACTTC.